This T cell receptor (beta chain) was documented in a study of T cell responses to AZD1222 COVID-19 vaccine. General study results and limits: A reported finding is that nearly half of spike-specific TCRs target unmutated variant regions. The CD4 TCRs associated with vaccination extended across spike and predominated at 160-218 and 743-854.

Germline V gives CDR1 LGHDT, CDR2 YNNKEL (reference sequence). There are 13 residues in the CDR3. V shed 1 base and J shed 10 bases, with 13 bases lying between them. Some clones are missing from TCRdb's copy, which holds only in-frame ones; the method was immunoSEQ multiplex PCR. Here the sample spans approximately 65,000 clones, about 74% being singletons. Concerning this clone: The antigen is not known.

The receptor was isolated from an adult in good health. The sample consisted of peripheral blood, taken on day 0 of AZD1222 vaccination. The rearrangement links TRBV3-1 (or the pseudogene TRBV3-2) to TRBJ1-2, with D tentatively TRBD1 (5 bases). The CDR3: CASSQVRQGYYTF. The DNA of the CDR3 is TGTGCCAGCAGCCAAGTTCGGCAGGGCTACTACACCTTC.